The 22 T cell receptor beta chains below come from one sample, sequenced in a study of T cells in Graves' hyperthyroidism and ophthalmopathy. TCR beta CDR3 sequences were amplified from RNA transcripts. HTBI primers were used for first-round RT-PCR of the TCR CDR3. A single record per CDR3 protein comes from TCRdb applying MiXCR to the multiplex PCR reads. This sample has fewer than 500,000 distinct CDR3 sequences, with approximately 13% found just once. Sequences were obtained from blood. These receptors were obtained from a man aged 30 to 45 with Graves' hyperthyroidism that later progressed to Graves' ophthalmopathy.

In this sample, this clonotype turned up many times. This CDR3 reads CASSSSGQLNYGYTF. For the CDR3, the DNA is TGTGCCAGCAGTTCATCGGGACAACTAAACTATGGCTACACCTTC. The V gene is TRBV12-3 or TRBV12-4, the J gene TRBJ1-2; possibly TRBD1 for D (6 bases). The CDR3 covers 15 residues. Trimming took off 4 bases at V and 2 bases at J, with 14 bases between the two ends.

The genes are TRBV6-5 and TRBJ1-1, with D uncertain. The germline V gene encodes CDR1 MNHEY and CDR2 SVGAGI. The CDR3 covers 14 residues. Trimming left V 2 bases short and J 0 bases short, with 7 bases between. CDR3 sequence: CASSYTDMNTEAFF. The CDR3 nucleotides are TGTGCCAGCAGTTACACAGATATGAACACTGAAGCTTTCTTT.

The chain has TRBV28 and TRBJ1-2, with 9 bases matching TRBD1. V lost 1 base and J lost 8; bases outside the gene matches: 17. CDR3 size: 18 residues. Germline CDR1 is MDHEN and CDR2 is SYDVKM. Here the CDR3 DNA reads TGTGCCAGCAGTTTATCGGCCGGGGCACAGGGGGCGCGGTGGGGCTACACCTTC. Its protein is CASSLSAGAQGARWGYTF.

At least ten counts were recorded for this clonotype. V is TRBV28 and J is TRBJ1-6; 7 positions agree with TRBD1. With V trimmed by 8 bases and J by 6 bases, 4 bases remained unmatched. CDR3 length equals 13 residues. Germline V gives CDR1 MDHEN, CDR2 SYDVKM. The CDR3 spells CASSYRGNSPLHF. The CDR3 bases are TGTGCCAGCTCATACAGGGGTAATTCACCCCTCCACTTT. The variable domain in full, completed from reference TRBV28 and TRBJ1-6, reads DVKVTQSSRYLVKRTGEKVFLECVQDMDHENMFWYRQDPGLGLRLIYFSYDVKMKEKGDIPEGYSVSREKKERFSLILESASTNQTSMYLCASSYRGNSPLHFGNGTRLTVT.

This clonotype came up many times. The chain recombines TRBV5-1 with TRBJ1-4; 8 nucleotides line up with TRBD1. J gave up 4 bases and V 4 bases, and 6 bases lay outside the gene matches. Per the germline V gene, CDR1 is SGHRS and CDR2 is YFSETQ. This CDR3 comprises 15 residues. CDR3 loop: CASSQGQAINEKLFF. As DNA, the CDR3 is TGCGCCAGCAGCCAGGGACAGGCGATTAATGAAAAACTGTTTTTT.

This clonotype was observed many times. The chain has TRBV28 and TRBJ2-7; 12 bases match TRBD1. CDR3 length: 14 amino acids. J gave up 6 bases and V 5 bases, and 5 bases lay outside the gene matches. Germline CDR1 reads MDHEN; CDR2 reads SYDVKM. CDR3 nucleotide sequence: TGTGCCAGCAGTGATCCGGGACAGGGGGCCGAGCAGTACTTC. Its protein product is CASSDPGQGAEQYF.

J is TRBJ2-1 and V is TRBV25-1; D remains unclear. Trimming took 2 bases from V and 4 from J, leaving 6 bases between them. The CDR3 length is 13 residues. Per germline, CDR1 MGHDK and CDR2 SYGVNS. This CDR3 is CASSERDYNEQFF. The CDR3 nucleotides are TGTGCCAGCAGTGAAAGGGATTACAATGAGCAGTTCTTC.

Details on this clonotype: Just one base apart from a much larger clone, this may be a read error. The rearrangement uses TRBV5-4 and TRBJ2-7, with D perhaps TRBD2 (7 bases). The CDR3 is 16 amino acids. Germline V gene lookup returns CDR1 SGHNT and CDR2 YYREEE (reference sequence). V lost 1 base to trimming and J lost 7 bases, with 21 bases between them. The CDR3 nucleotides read TGTGCCAGCAGCTTGAAGGTCTGGGAGGGGGAGAATGAGCAGTACTTC. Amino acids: CASSLKVWEGENEQYF.

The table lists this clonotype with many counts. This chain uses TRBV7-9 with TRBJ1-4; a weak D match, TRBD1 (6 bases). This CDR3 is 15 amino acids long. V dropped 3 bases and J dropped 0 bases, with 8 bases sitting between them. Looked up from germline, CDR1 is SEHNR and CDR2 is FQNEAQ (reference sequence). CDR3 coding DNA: TGTGCCAGCAGCTTCCGGACAGCAACTAATGAAAAACTGTTTTTT. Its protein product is CASSFRTATNEKLFF.

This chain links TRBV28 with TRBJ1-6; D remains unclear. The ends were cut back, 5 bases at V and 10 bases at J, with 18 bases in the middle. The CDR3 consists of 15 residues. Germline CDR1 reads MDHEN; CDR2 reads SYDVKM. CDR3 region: CASSLPGWVGSPLHF. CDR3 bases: TGTGCCAGCAGTCTCCCGGGGTGGGTAGGATCACCCCTCCACTTT.

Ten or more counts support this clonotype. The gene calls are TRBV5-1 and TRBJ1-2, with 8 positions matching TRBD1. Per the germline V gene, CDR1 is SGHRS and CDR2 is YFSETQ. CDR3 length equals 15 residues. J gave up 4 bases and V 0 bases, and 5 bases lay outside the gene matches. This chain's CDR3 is CASSLARGPLYGYTF. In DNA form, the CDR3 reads TGCGCCAGCAGCTTGGCCAGGGGGCCCCTCTATGGCTACACCTTC.

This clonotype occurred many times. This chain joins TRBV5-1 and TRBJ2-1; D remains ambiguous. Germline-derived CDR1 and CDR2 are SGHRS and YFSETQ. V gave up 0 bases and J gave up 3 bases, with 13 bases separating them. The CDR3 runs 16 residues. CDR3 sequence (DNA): TGCGCCAGCAGCTTGGAGGCAGGACCTTACTACAATGAGCAGTTCTTC. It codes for CASSLEAGPYYNEQFF.

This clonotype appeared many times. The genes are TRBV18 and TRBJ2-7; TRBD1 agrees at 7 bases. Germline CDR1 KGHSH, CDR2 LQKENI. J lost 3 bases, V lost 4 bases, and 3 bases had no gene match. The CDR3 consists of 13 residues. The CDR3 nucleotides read TGTGCCAGCTCACAGGGACAGCTCTACGAGCAGTACTTC. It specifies CASSQGQLYEQYF.

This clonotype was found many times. CDR3 sequence reads: CASSLDRAPNSPLHF. The CDR3 DNA reads as TGTGCCAGCAGCTTAGATAGAGCACCCAATTCACCCCTCCACTTT. The chain couples TRBV7-8 to TRBJ1-6; no definite D call. This CDR3 spans 15 amino acids. The V end lost 1 base, the J end lost 7 bases, and 11 bases lay between the germline ends. Germline V gives CDR1 SGHVS, CDR2 FQNEAQ. Filled out from reference TRBV7-8 and TRBJ1-6, the complete variable domain reads GAGVSQSPRYKVAKRGQDVALRCDPISGHVSLFWYQQALGQGPEFLTYFQNEAQLDKSGLPSDRFFAERPEGSVSTLKIQRTQQEDSAVYLCASSLDRAPNSPLHFGNGTRLTVT.

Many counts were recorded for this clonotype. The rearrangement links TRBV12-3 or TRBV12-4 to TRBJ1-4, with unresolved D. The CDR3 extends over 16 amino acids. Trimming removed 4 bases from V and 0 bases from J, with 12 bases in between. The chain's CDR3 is CASSSNADSTNEKLFF. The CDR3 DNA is TGTGCCAGCAGTTCCAACGCCGACTCAACTAATGAAAAACTGTTTTTT.

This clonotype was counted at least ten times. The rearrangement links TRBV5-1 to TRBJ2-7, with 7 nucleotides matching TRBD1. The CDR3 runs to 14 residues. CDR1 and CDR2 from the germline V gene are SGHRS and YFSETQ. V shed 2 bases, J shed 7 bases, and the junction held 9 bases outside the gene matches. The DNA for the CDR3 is TGCGCCAGCAGCTTAAACGGAGCCAGGGGGGAGCAGTACTTC. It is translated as CASSLNGARGEQYF.

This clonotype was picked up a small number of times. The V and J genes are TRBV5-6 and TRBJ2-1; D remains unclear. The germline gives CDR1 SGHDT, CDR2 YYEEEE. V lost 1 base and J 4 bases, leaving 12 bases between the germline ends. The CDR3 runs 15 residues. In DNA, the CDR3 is TGTGCCAGCAGCTTGAGGTGGAGTTATTACAATGAGCAGTTCTTC. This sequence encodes CASSLRWSYYNEQFF.

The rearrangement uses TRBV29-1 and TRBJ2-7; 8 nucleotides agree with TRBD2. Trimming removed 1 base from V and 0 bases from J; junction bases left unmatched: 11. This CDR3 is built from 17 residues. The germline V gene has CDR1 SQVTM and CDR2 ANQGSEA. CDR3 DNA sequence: TGCAGCGTTGAAGTCCGGGGGGGTAAGGGGAGCTCCTACGAGCAGTACTTC. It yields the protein CSVEVRGGKGSSYEQYF.

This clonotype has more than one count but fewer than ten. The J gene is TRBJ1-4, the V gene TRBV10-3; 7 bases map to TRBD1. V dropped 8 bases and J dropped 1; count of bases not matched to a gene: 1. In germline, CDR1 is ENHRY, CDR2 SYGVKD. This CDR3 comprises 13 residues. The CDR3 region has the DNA TGTGCCATCCGACAGGGAACTAATGAAAAACTGTTTTTT. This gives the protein CAIRQGTNEKLFF.

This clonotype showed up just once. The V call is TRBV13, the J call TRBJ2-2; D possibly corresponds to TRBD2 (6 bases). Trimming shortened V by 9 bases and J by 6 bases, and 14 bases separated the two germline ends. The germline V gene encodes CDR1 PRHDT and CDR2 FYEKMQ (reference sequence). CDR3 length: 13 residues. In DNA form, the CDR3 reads TGTGCCAGTCGAGGAGGGGCAGCCGGGGAGCTGTTTTTT. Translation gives CASRGGAAGELFF.

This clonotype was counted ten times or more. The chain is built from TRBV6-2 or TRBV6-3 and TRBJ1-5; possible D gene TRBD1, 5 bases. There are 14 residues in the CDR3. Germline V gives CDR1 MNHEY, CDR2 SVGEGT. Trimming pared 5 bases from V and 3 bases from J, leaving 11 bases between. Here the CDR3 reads CASSNTGDNQPQHF. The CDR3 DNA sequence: TGTGCCAGCAGTAACACGGGGGACAATCAGCCCCAGCATTTT.

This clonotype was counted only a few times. The CDR3 loop reads CAWGSINRGADTQYF. The CDR3 DNA follows: TGTGCCTGGGGTTCCATCAACAGAGGCGCAGATACGCAGTATTTT. This chain joins TRBV30 and TRBJ2-3; D call uncertain. Germline CDR1 is GTSNPN and CDR2 is SVGIG (reference sequence). Deletions cut 5 bases from V and 4 bases from J, with 19 bases between. The CDR3 spans 15 residues. Using reference TRBV30 and TRBJ2-3 for the parts outside the CDR3, the full variable domain is SQTIHQWPATLVQPVGSPLSLECTVEGTSNPNLYWYRQAAGRGLQLLFYSVGIGQISSEVPQNLSASRPQDRQFILSSKKLLLSDSGFYLCAWGSINRGADTQYFGPGTRLTVL.